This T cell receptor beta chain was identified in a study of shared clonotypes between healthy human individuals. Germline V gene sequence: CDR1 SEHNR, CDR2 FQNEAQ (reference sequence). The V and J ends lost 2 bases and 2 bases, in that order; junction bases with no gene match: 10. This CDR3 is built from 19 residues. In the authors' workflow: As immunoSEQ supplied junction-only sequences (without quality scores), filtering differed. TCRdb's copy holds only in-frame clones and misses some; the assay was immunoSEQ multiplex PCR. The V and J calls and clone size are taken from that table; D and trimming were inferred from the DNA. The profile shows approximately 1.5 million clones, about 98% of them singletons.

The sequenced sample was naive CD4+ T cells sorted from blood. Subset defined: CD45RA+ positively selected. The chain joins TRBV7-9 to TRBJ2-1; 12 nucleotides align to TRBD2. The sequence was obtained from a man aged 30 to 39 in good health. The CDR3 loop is CASSLSNWSSGRAYNEQFF. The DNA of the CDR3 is TGTGCCAGCAGCTTAAGTAATTGGTCTAGCGGGAGGGCCTACAATGAGCAGTTCTTC.